The clone carrying this T cell receptor beta chain was seen many times. TCRdb re-called the 5' RACE reads with MiXCR, one entry per CDR3 protein. The data contain roughly 90,000 distinct CDR3 sequences, approximately 3.5% of them seen just once; the ten biggest clones take up approximately 3%. This CDR3 region has 14 residues. Germline CDR1 and CDR2: SGHRS and YFSETQ. Deletions cut 4 bases from V and 1 base from J, with 12 bases between. The data were taken from a study of neurological immune-mediated disorders. This TCR was sampled from a woman aged 45-60 years with multiple sclerosis. The specimen was PBMCs. The chain combines TRBV5-1 with TRBJ2-7; D is perhaps TRBD1 or TRBD2 (6 bases each). The CDR3 coding sequence is TGCGCCAGCAGCCCGCGGGACACATCCTACGAGCAGTACTTC. As protein: CASSPRDTSYEQYF.